The 2 T cell receptor beta chains reported below all come from one sample, sequenced in a study of human T cells and chemical hapten exposure. Library preparation tagged each individual cDNA molecule with a unique molecular identifier. Each CDR3 protein gets one entry after TCRdb re-called the reads with MiXCR. The sample shows approximately 3,000 distinct CDR3 sequences, around 52% of them seen only once. Sample treatment: therapeutic diphenylcyclopropenone sensitization with weekly scalp DPC. Source: whole blood, taken before DPC sensitization or 2, 6, or about 24 weeks after (not recorded which). These TCRs come from an adult with alopecia areata. Some clones in this sample may be carry-over from other donors' samples. This table probably holds off-target reads from a library built for another chain.

There are a few counts of this clonotype. The chain has TRBV10-3 and TRBJ2-2, with 7 bases aligning to TRBD1. The CDR3 consists of 14 residues. Trimming at V came to 10 bases and at J to 4 bases, leaving 9 bases not matched to a gene. CDR1 and CDR2 from the germline V gene are ENHRY and SYGVKD. The CDR3 loop reads CATAGTASTGELFF. CDR3 nucleotide sequence: TGTGCCACCGCCGGGACAGCCTCCACCGGGGAGCTGTTTTTT.

V and J are TRBV5-1 and TRBJ2-2; D ambiguous. Trimming pared 4 bases from V and 5 bases from J, leaving 6 bases between. This CDR3 comprises 12 residues. Germline CDR1 and CDR2: SGHRS and YFSETQ. The CDR3 here is CASSVNTGELFF. Written as DNA, the CDR3 is TGCGCCAGCAGCGTAAATACCGGGGAGCTGTTTTTT.